This record concerns one T cell receptor (beta chain) sequence. Its antigen is still unknown. The data are from a study of T-cell memory formation after mild COVID-19. Study-level points and caveats: Clones shrinking from day 15 to 85 showed even CD4/CD8 mixes; later expanders tilted CD4+. The main location of contracting CD4+ clones was CM and EM, and that of contracting CD8+ clones was EMRA.

TCRdb independently ran MiXCR on the 5' RACE reads; one entry per CDR3 protein. The sample has about 210,000 distinct CDR3 sequences; approximately 10% are singletons. The CDR3 has 15 residues. The V gene lost 1 base and the J gene lost 0 bases, with 10 bases spanning the gap. In germline, CDR1 is DFQATT, CDR2 SNEGSKA (reference sequence). The material sequenced was PBMCs or a T cell subset sorted from them (not recorded which). The TCR comes from a young man who had mild COVID-19 (a few samples of this study predate the infection). Cell type and time point are not known. The V and J genes are TRBV20-1 and TRBJ1-5; D is ambiguous. The CDR3 DNA reads as TGCAGTGCTAGAGGAAGTCCAGGTAGCAATCAGCCCCAGCATTTT. Protein: CSARGSPGSNQPQHF.